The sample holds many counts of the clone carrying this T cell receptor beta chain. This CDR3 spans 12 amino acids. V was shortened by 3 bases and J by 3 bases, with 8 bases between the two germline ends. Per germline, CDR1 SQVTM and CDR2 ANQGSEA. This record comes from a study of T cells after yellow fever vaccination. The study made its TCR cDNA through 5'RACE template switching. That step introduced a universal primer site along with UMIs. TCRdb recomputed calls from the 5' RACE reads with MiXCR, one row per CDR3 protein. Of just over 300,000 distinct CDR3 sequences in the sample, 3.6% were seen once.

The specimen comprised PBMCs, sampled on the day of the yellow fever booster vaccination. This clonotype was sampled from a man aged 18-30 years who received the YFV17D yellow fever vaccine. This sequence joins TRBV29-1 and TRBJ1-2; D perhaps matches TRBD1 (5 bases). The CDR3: CSVELGDYGYTF. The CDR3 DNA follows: TGCAGCGTTGAGTTGGGGGACTATGGCTACACCTTC.